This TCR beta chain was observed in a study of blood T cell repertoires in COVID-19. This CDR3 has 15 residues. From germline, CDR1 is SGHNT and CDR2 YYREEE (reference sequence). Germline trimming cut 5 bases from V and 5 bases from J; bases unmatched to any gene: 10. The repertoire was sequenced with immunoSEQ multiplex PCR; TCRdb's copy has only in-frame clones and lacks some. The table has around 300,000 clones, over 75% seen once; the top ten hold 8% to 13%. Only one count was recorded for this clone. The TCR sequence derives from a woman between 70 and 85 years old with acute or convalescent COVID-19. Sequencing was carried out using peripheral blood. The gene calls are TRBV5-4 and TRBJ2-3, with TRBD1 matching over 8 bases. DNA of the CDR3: TGTGCCAGCAGTCCCGGACAGGGACCTGGAGATACGCAGTATTTT. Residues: CASSPGQGPGDTQYF.